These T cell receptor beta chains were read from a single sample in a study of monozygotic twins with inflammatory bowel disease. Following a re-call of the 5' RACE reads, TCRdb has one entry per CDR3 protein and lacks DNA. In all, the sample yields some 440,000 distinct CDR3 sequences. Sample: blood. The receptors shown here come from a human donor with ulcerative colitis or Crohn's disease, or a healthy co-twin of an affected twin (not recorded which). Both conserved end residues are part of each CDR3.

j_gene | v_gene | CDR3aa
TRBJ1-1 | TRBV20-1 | CSARDEPGAFF
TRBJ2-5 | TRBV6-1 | CASETGLAGETQYF
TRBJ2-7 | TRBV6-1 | CASSRSDSAFYEQYF
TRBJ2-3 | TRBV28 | CASSPRLVLAGKPDTQYF
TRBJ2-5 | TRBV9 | CASSVASMGAQYF
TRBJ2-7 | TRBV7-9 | CASSFITSGAYEQYF
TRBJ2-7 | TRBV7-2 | CASSSAGGIYEQYF
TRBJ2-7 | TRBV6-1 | CASTFQGPSEQYF
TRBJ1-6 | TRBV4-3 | CASSQDGQGLGSPLHF
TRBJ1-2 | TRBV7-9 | CASSPKTGDHYGYTF
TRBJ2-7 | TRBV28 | CASSFHQGGYSYEQYF
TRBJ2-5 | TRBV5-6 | CASSYRQGLPETQYF
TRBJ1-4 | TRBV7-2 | CASSRQGSPTNEKLFF
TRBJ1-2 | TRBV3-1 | CASSQSGGLVYGYTF
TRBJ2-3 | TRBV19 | CASSDGGAGTDTQYF
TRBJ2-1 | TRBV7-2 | CASSLGVTGGNEQFF
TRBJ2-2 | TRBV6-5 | CASSSRGYPNTGELFF
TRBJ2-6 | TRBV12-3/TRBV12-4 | CASSYPAFGANVLTF
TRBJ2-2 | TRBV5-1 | CASSWDGDTNTGELFF
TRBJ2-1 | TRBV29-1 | CSVFPYANEQFF
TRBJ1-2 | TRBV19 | CASSERDRVYGYTF
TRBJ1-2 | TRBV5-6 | CASSLVVLPYGYTF